Reported below is one TCR beta chain. This sample is part of a study of shared clonotypes between healthy human individuals. Only in-frame clones appear in the TCRdb table, and some are missing; sequencing was by immunoSEQ multiplex PCR. Counted here are 2 million to 2.5 million clones, more than 90% occurring once; the ten biggest clones make up roughly 0.13%. Sequences were obtained from naive CD4+ T cells sorted from blood. Subset in this sample: CD45RA+ positively selected. This clonotype was obtained from a man in his late teens or twenties in good health.

CDR3 in DNA: TGTGCCAGCAGCTTGGCCGCGGGCTCCTACAATGAGCAGTTCTTC. This codes for CASSLAAGSYNEQFF. The chain couples TRBV5-5 to TRBJ2-1, with a possible D match to TRBD2 (5 bases). V lost 0 bases to trimming and J lost 0 bases, with 7 bases between them. This CDR3 contains 15 residues. Germline V CDR1 and CDR2: SGHKS, YYEKEE (reference sequence).